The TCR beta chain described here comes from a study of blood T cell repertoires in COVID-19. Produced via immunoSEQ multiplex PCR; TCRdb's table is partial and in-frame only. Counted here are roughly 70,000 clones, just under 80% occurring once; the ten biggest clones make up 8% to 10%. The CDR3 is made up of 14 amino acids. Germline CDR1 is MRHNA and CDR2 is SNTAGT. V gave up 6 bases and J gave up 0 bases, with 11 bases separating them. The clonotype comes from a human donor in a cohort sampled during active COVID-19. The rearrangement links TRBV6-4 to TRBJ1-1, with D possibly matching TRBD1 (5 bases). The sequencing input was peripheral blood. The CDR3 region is CASSPGGVNTEAFF. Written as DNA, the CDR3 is TGTGCCAGCAGCCCGGGGGGGGTGAACACTGAAGCTTTCTTT.